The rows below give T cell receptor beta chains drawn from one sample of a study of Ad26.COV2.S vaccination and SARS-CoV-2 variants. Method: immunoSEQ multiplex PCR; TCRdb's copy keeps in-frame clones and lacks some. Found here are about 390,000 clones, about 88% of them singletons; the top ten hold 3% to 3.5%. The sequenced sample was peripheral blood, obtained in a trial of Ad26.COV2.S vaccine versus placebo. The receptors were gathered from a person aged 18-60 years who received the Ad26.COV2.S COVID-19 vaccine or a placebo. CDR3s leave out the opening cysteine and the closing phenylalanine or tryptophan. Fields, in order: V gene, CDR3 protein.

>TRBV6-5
ASGRNRVAEAF
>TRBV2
ASPGTVGYNEQF
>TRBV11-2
ASSPLAGRYGYT
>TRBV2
ASSPRQINSNQPQH
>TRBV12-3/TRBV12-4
ASISWGTEAF
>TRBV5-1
ASSLVRQGKDLANTIY
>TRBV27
ASSSGWAPGELF
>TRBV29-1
SVEEGLAGNEQY
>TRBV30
ACQGQAFGYT
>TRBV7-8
ASSLGLARGRETQY
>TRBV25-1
ASSEFGGQETQY
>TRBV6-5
ASSSARLNTEAF
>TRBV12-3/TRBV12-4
ASRYSTGNTIY
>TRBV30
AWSVSRNTEAF